This is a list of T cell receptor beta chains from one sample in a study of T cells after yellow fever vaccination. TCRdb itself ran the 5' RACE reads through MiXCR, one entry per CDR3 protein. The sample lists about 14,000 distinct CDR3 sequences; under 7.5% were seen once. The sequenced sample was PBMCs, either bulk or a sorted T-cell subset (CD4+, CD8+, memory, or dextramer-sorted; not recorded which), obtained on the day of the yellow fever booster vaccination. All receptors derive from a man between 18 and 29 years old who received the YFV17D yellow fever vaccine. CDR3s leave out the opening cysteine and the closing phenylalanine or tryptophan.

v_call	cdr3_aa
TRBV19	ASGRGTEAF
TRBV3-1	ASSPPYDTEAF
TRBV3-1	ASSQRNRVSSYNEQF
TRBV7-8	ASLGLNRPGELF
TRBV11-2	ASSFTGGPGNTIY
TRBV7-8	ASSLRVDTGELF
TRBV4-1	ASSQGQNEKLF
TRBV6-2/TRBV6-3	ASSYPGLAGGPYNEQF
TRBV18	ASSLQQTGGFGNSPLH
TRBV11-2	ASSLTTLSGNTIY
TRBV5-1	ASSYRDRGTEAF
TRBV7-3	ASSLTSRGDGYT
TRBV11-2	ASSPGPSPLH
TRBV5-4	ASSFGGPLLAKNIQY
TRBV19	ASSSDRRRDTQY
TRBV20-1	SARDHRQTFRGAF
TRBV7-9	ASSLEGATEAF
TRBV7-2	ASGAARNEKLF
TRBV5-5	ASSLKTGGERTEAF
TRBV21-1	ASSKEILQGRRDTQY
TRBV24-1	ATGGRSSPLTQY
TRBV27	ASSLSYGSEKLF
TRBV10-3	ATRTENTGELF
TRBV25-1	ASSGRDSYHGYT
TRBV20-1	SAAGLAKNIQY